Below are 17 T cell receptor beta chains sequenced from a single sample in a study of lymphopenia after photon versus proton radiotherapy. Clones were sequenced by immunoSEQ multiplex PCR, and TCRdb holds only the in-frame ones, with some missing. The sample records thousands of clones, around 88% being singletons. The sequences come from peripheral blood, collected from a patient treated with photon-based radiotherapy. These receptors all stem from a man at least 80 years old with cholangiocarcinoma.

The chain combines TRBV6-5 with TRBJ2-3; D is ambiguous. The CDR3 length is 15 residues. CDR1 MNHEY and CDR2 SVGAGI come from the germline V gene. Between the trimmed V and J ends, which lost 6 bases and 0 bases, there was a span of 13 bases. The CDR3 is CASSPTFTSTDTQYF. CDR3 in DNA: TGTGCCAGCAGCCCTACTTTTACTAGCACAGATACGCAGTATTTT.

The rearrangement joins TRBV11-2 to TRBJ1-1; D gene ambiguous. Germline V gene sequence: CDR1 SGHAT, CDR2 FQNNGV. V was shortened by 1 base and J by 7 bases, with 13 bases between the two germline ends. CDR3 length: 14 amino acids. The CDR3 sequence is CASSLVDLNLEAFF. DNA for the CDR3: TGTGCCAGCAGCTTAGTGGACCTCAACCTTGAAGCTTTCTTT.

This CDR3 is CASSGREDGPTNEKLFF. The DNA for the CDR3 is TGTGCCAGCAGTGGGCGGGAGGACGGACCAACTAATGAAAAACTGTTTTTT. This chain connects TRBV6-1 to TRBJ1-4; no definite D call. The V gene lost 4 bases and the J gene lost 0 bases, with 15 bases spanning the gap. Germline loops: CDR1 MNHNS, CDR2 SASEGT. This CDR3 comprises 17 residues.

V gene TRBV6-1 combines with J gene TRBJ1-4, with 8 bases matching TRBD1. This CDR3 is built from 16 residues. Trimming removed 4 bases from V and 7 bases from J; junction bases left unmatched: 11. The germline V gene has CDR1 MNHNS and CDR2 SASEGT. The CDR3 DNA is TGTGCCAGCAGTGGGGGACAGGCGGTCGTTGTTGAAAAACTGTTTTTT. It is translated as CASSGGQAVVVEKLFF.

The chain has TRBV2 and TRBJ1-1; TRBD1 agrees at 7 bases. Germline CDR1 reads SNHLY; CDR2 reads FYNNEI. The CDR3 totals 13 residues. V was clipped by 6 bases and J by 1 base; unmatched bases: 2. The CDR3 protein is CASRGQTNTEAFF. The CDR3 DNA is TGTGCCAGCAGGGGACAGACGAACACTGAAGCTTTCTTT.

This clone is classed as large. The chain recombines TRBV7-9 with TRBJ2-7; D is unclear. The CDR3 sequence is 13 residues long. V was shortened by 5 bases and J by 5 bases, with 13 bases between the two germline ends. CDR1 and CDR2 from the germline V gene are SEHNR and FQNEAQ (reference sequence). This chain's CDR3 is CASSPNPLHEQYF. As DNA, the CDR3 is TGTGCCAGCAGCCCGAACCCCCTCCACGAGCAGTACTTC.

The genes are TRBV5-1 and TRBJ2-5, with D perhaps matching TRBD1 or TRBD2 (5 bases each). The CDR3 spans 13 residues. V gave up 5 bases and J gave up 2 bases, with 10 bases separating them. In germline, CDR1 is SGHRS, CDR2 YFSETQ. CDR3 sequence reads: CASSSGTQETQYF. The CDR3 DNA reads as TGCGCCAGCAGTTCCGGGACGCAAGAGACCCAGTACTTC.

This chain joins TRBV11-2 and TRBJ2-5, with D uncertain. The CDR3 length is 17 residues. The V and J ends lost 0 bases and 6 bases respectively, with 20 bases between them. Germline V gene lookup returns CDR1 SGHAT and CDR2 FQNNGV. The CDR3 coding sequence is TGTGCCAGCAGCTTAGATGATGTAATGGGTCGGTGGCAGACCCAGTACTTC. Translating gives CASSLDDVMGRWQTQYF.

The chain joins TRBV5-8 to TRBJ2-3, with TRBD2 matching 12 bases. CDR3 length equals 18 residues. V lost 0 bases, J lost 0 bases, and 5 bases stayed unmatched. Germline CDR1 is SGHTS and CDR2 is YDEGEE. The chain's CDR3 is CASSLGTSGGWSTDTQYF. In nucleotides, the CDR3 is TGTGCCAGCAGCTTGGGAACTAGCGGGGGGTGGAGCACAGATACGCAGTATTTT.

The chain recombines TRBV28 with TRBJ1-2; 10 positions match TRBD1. Germline assignment: CDR1 MDHEN and CDR2 SYDVKM. V gave up 7 bases and J gave up 8 bases; unmatched junction bases: 10. CDR3 length: 14 amino acids. CDR3 sequence reads: CASTAPGQGYGYTF. The CDR3 DNA follows: TGTGCCAGCACCGCACCGGGACAGGGGTACGGCTACACCTTC.

This clone appeared a few times. This chain uses TRBV28 with TRBJ2-2; a possible D gene is TRBD1 (5 bases). This CDR3 region has 12 residues. Germline CDR1 reads MDHEN; CDR2 reads SYDVKM. V was cut by 4 bases and J by 7 bases, with 7 bases left in between. The CDR3 loop is CASSWGGGELFF. CDR3 sequence (DNA): TGTGCCAGCAGTTGGGGCGGCGGGGAGCTGTTTTTT.

This chain uses TRBV10-3 with TRBJ2-7; perhaps TRBD1 as D (6 bases). The CDR3 is made up of 12 amino acids. V lost 4 bases to trimming and J lost 6 bases, with 10 bases between them. CDR1 is ENHRY and CDR2 is SYGVKD in the germline V gene. CDR3 nucleotides: TGTGCCATCAGTGTGGGGACAACCGAGCAGTACTTC. Residues: CAISVGTTEQYF.

The chain joins TRBV19 to TRBJ2-5; D is possibly TRBD1 or TRBD2 (5 bases each). The V gene lost 1 base and the J gene lost 1 base, with 7 bases spanning the gap. The CDR3 runs 14 residues. Germline V CDR1 and CDR2: LNHDA, SQIVND (reference sequence). The CDR3 DNA reads TGTGCCAGTAGTATAGGGGGGACCCAAGAGACCCAGTACTTC. The encoded protein is CASSIGGTQETQYF. Full variable domain (outside the CDR3, taken from reference TRBV19 and TRBJ2-5): DGGITQSPKYLFRKEGQNVTLSCEQNLNHDAMYWYRQDPGQGLRLIYYSQIVNDFQKGDIAEGYSVSREKKESFPLTVTSAQKNPTAFYLCASSIGGTQETQYFGPGTRLLVL.

This clone showed up just once. This chain connects TRBV5-1 to TRBJ2-7, with TRBD1 matching 7 bases. V gave up 4 bases and J gave up 3 bases; unmatched junction bases: 7. Germline lookup yields CDR1 SGHRS and CDR2 YFSETQ. The CDR3 sequence is 14 residues long. The CDR3 here is CASSLGTGVYEQYF. The CDR3 nucleotides are TGCGCCAGCAGCCTGGGAACAGGGGTCTACGAGCAGTACTTC. The full variable domain, completed using reference TRBV5-1 and TRBJ2-7, is KAGVTQTPRYLIKTRGQQVTLSCSPISGHRSVSWYQQTPGQGLQFLFEYFSETQRNKGNFPGRFSGRQFSNSRSEMNVSTLELGDSALYLCASSLGTGVYEQYFGPGTRLTVT.

This chain uses TRBV9 with TRBJ2-5; a weak D match, TRBD2 (5 bases). Germline CDR1 and CDR2: SGDLS and YYNGEE. The CDR3 loop spans 14 amino acids. With 2 bases removed from V and 4 bases from J, the gap between germline ends came to 12 bases. DNA for the CDR3: TGTGCCAGCAGCGTTCAGAGCGGCGCAGAGACCCAGTACTTC. This translates into CASSVQSGAETQYF.

The V and J genes are TRBV14 and TRBJ2-3; 7 bases line up with TRBD2. The CDR3 covers 17 residues. Germline trimming cut 4 bases from V and 5 bases from J; bases unmatched to any gene: 15. CDR1 is SGHDN, CDR2 FVKESK, per germline. This CDR3 is CASSLSGGGLGEDTQYF. The CDR3 region has the DNA TGTGCCAGCAGCCTCTCGGGAGGCGGTTTAGGGGAAGATACGCAGTATTTT. Drawing the rest from reference TRBV14 and TRBJ2-3, the complete variable domain is EAGVTQFPSHSVIEKGQTVTLRCDPISGHDNLYWYRRVMGKEIKFLLHFVKESKQDESGMPNNRFLAERTGGTYSTLKVQPAELEDSGVYFCASSLSGGGLGEDTQYFGPGTRLTVL.

This sequence joins TRBV9 and TRBJ2-1; TRBD2 matches at 9 bases. Germline V gene sequence: CDR1 SGDLS, CDR2 YYNGEE. V lost 0 bases and J lost 0; bases outside the gene matches: 7. The CDR3 totals 18 residues. The CDR3 DNA is TGTGCCAGCAGCGTAGAGGAAAGCGGGGGGCCCTCCTACAATGAGCAGTTCTTC. It is translated as CASSVEESGGPSYNEQFF. The variable domain in full, completed from reference TRBV9 and TRBJ2-1, reads DSGVTQTPKHLITATGQRVTLRCSPRSGDLSVYWYQQSLDQGLQFLIQYYNGEERAKGNILERFSAQQFPDLHSELNLSSLELGDSALYFCASSVEESGGPSYNEQFFGPGTRLTVL.